This is a list of T cell receptor beta chains from one sample in a study of control samples from healthy donors and cancer patients. The protocol was immunoSEQ multiplex PCR, while the TCRdb copy is restricted to in-frame clones and leaves out a portion. The profile shows around 130,000 clones, 89% of them singletons. The sample consisted of PBMCs. Receptors were obtained from a man between 45 and 60 years old with head and neck cancer. Both conserved end residues are part of each CDR3. Each record gives: V gene, J gene, D gene, clone size, CDR3 DNA, CDR3 protein. A D gene is named only where the DNA matches it firmly. Expanded clones get a size class; other rows say once, few or many, or leave the size out.

TRBV5-6,TRBJ1-3,.,.,TGTGCCAGCAGCCGGCAGGGTTTGGTAGCTGGAAACACCATATATTTT,CASSRQGLVAGNTIYF
TRBV3-1/TRBV3-2,TRBJ2-5,TRBD2,.,TGTGCCAGCAGCCGTGGGGGGGAAGAGACCCAGTACTTC,CASSRGGEETQYF
TRBV7-9,TRBJ1-4,.,.,TGTGCCAGCAGCAATAAACGGACAACCGGCAATGAAAAACTGTTTTTT,CASSNKRTTGNEKLFF
TRBV5-1,TRBJ1-1,.,.,TGCGCCAGCAGCCGGGGACAAACGAACACTGAAGCTTTCTTT,CASSRGQTNTEAFF
TRBV18,TRBJ1-2,.,.,TGTGCCAGCTCACCACCGGGGGATGGTGGCTACACCTTC,CASSPPGDGGYTF
TRBV7-2,TRBJ2-7,.,.,TGTGCCAGCAGCTTAGCCCAGGGGGAGGGGGTGCAGTACTTC,CASSLAQGEGVQYF
TRBV19,TRBJ1-5,.,.,TGTGCCAGTATTTGGGGTCACTTTAGCAATCAGCCCCAGCATTTT,CASIWGHFSNQPQHF
TRBV7-2,TRBJ1-6,TRBD1,.,TGTGCCAGCAGCTTACAGGGGGGGTATAATTCACCCCTCCACTTT,CASSLQGGYNSPLHF
TRBV2,TRBJ1-2,.,.,TGTGCCAGCGCCAAGGGCCTGAACGTGGCTGGCTACACCTTC,CASAKGLNVAGYTF
TRBV19,TRBJ2-1,.,.,TGTGCCAGTAGTATAGGGCCATCTCACTACAATGAGCAGTTCTTC,CASSIGPSHYNEQFF
TRBV12-3/TRBV12-4,TRBJ2-7,.,.,TGTGCCAGCGACCGGGGCTACGAGCAGTACTTC,CASDRGYEQYF
TRBV10-3,TRBJ2-1,.,.,TGTGCCATCAGTGAAAGGGCGTCTGAGCAGTTCTTC,CAISERASEQFF
TRBV7-6,TRBJ2-3,TRBD2,few,TGTGCCAGCAGCTTAGCGGGAGGGTGGGTCACAGATACGCAGTATTTT,CASSLAGGWVTDTQYF
TRBV2,TRBJ1-1,.,.,TGTGCCAGCCCAGGGGACGAAGGGTCGAACACTGAAGCTTTCTTT,CASPGDEGSNTEAFF
TRBV28,TRBJ1-2,.,.,TGTGCCAGCAGTTTATTAAGGACACCCTTTGCCTTC,CASSLLRTPFAF
TRBV6-5,TRBJ1-1,.,.,TGTGCCAGCAACCGACAGTTGAACACTGAAGCTTTCTTT,CASNRQLNTEAFF
TRBV7-3,TRBJ2-1,TRBD2,.,TGTGCCAGCAGCTTATCGGGACTAGCGGGGGGAAGCTCCTACAATGAGCAGTTCTTC,CASSLSGLAGGSSYNEQFF
TRBV27,TRBJ1-1,.,once,TGTGCCAGCAGATGGGGCACGAACACTGAAGCTTTCTTT,CASRWGTNTEAFF
TRBV5-4,TRBJ2-7,TRBD2,.,TGTGCCAGCAGCCAGGGACTAGCGCCCTACGAGCAGTACTTC,CASSQGLAPYEQYF
TRBV11-2,TRBJ2-3,TRBD1,.,TGTGCCAGCAGCCCCTCAGGGGGCGTAGATACGCAGTATTTT,CASSPSGGVDTQYF